The source of this T cell receptor (beta chain) is a study of blood T cell repertoires in COVID-19. At the level of the study: Sites across the United States, Italy and Spain contributed samples from acute and convalescent COVID-19. PBMCs, B-cell-depleted T cells, or T cells were the source of the cDNA or gDNA that made up the material.

Seattle's cohort entered during active infection and was followed longitudinally. Per germline, CDR1 SGHRS and CDR2 YFSETQ. After removal of 4 bases from V and 5 bases from J, the junction contained 6 bases not matched to a gene. The CDR3 loop spans 14 amino acids. As handled by the study authors: Amplification with reference gene primers provided the estimates of nucleated cell counts. Some clones are missing from TCRdb's copy, which holds only in-frame ones; the method was immunoSEQ multiplex PCR. V and J calls plus clone size are reproduced from that table; the DNA served to infer D and trimming. The sample has tens of thousands of clones; approximately 91% are singletons.

This receptor was obtained from a man in his 60s with COVID-19, enrolled during active disease. J is TRBJ1-5 and V is TRBV5-1; 7 nucleotides align to TRBD1. Sequenced material: peripheral blood. This CDR3 reads CASSPRGPHQPQHF. The CDR3 DNA sequence: TGCGCCAGCAGCCCTAGGGGGCCCCATCAGCCCCAGCATTTT. Full variable domain (remainder filled in from reference TRBV5-1 and TRBJ1-5): KAGVTQTPRYLIKTRGQQVTLSCSPISGHRSVSWYQQTPGQGLQFLFEYFSETQRNKGNFPGRFSGRQFSNSRSEMNVSTLELGDSALYLCASSPRGPHQPQHFGDGTRLSIL.